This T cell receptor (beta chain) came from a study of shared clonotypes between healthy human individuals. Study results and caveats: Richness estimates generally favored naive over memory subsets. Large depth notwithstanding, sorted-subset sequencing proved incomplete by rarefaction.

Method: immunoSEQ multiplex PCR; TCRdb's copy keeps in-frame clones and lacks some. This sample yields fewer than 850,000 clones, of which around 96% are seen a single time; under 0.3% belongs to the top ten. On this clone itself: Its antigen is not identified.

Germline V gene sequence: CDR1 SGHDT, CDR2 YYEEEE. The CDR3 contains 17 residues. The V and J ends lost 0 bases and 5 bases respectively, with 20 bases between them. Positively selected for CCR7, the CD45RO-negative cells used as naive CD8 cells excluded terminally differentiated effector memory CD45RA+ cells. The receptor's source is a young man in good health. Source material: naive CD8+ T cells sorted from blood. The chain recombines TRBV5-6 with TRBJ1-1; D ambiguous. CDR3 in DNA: TGTGCCAGCAGCTTGGTTTCGCGGTTCCGGGGTTTTACTGAAGCTTTCTTT. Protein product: CASSLVSRFRGFTEAFF. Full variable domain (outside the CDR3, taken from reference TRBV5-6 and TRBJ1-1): DAGVTQSPTHLIKTRGQQVTLRCSPKSGHDTVSWYQQALGQGPQFIFQYYEEEERQRGNFPDRFSGHQFPNYSSELNVNALLLGDSALYLCASSLVSRFRGFTEAFFGQGTRLTVV.